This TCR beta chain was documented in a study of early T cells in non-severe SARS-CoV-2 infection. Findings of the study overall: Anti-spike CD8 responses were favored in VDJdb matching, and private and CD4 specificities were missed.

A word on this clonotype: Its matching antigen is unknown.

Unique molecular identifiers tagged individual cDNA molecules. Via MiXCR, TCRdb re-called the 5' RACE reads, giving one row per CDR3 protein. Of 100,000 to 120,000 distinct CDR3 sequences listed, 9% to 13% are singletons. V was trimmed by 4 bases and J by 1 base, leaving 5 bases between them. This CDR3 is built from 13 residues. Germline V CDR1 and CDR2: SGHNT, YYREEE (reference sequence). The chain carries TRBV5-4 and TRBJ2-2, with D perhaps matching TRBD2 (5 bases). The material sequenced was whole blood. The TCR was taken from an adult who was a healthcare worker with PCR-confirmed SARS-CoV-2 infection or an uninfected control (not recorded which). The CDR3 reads CASSRGNTGELFF. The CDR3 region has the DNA TGTGCCAGCAGCCGGGGGAACACCGGGGAGCTGTTTTTT.